Listed here are 29 T cell receptor beta chains from one sample, sequenced in a study of response to subunit inactivated influenza vaccine listed by TCRdb under 2018. Libraries came from RT-PCR. Sequencing was performed on an Illumina HiSeq 2500. Using fastp trimming at Q25 and MiXCR clonotype assembly, TCRdb reanalyzed the public sequencing data and kept in-frame beta chains. When rows share a CDR3 protein, they turn into one entry using the most common DNA and genes. The sample records 200,000 to 250,000 distinct CDR3 sequences, 9.5% to 15% of which are singletons. The leading ten clones occupy 7.8% of the sample. Sequencing used non-naive T cells sorted from PBMCs, obtained around two weeks before vaccination. The intended sense of this specimen's cell subset or site label: memory T cell fraction. Every receptor here comes from a man aged 45 to 65 who received an inactivated influenza vaccine. Donor details come from another sample of the same person, matched by shared clones.

In this sample, this clonotype turned up many times. V gene TRBV15 combines with J gene TRBJ1-4, with D unresolved. This CDR3 has 16 amino acids. Trimming cost V 4 bases and J 0 bases, with 12 bases left between them. Germline CDR1 reads LNHNV; CDR2 reads YYDKDF (reference sequence). The CDR3 DNA is TGTGCCACCAGCAAGACACAGCGAACAACTAATGAAAAACTGTTTTTT. It codes for CATSKTQRTTNEKLFF.

As DNA, the CDR3 is TGTGCCAGCAGGCCCCGAAGTGGAAAGAACACTGAAGCTTTCTTT. Amino acids: CASRPRSGKNTEAFF. V is TRBV7-2 and J is TRBJ1-1; no clear D gene. The V gene lost 6 bases and the J gene lost 1 base, with 15 bases spanning the gap. The germline CDR1 and CDR2 sequences are SGHTA and FQGNSA. This CDR3 is 15 amino acids long.

The sample holds a few counts of this clonotype. In nucleotides, the CDR3 is TGTGCCAGCAGCTCTGATAGGACAGGGGCCTCCTATGGCTACACCTTC. Its translation is CASSSDRTGASYGYTF. The rearrangement joins TRBV7-9 to TRBJ1-2, with 9 bases that match TRBD1. This CDR3 spans 16 amino acids. CDR1 is SEHNR and CDR2 is FQNEAQ in the germline V gene (reference sequence). Losses at the gene ends were 4 bases for V and 4 bases for J; bases not matched to a gene: 10.

There are many counts of this clonotype. The chain links TRBV12-3 or TRBV12-4 to TRBJ2-7; D is ambiguous. There are 14 residues in the CDR3. Trimming removed 3 bases from V and 6 bases from J, with 15 bases in between. The chain's CDR3 is CASSFMASFGEQYF. The CDR3 DNA sequence: TGTGCCAGCAGTTTTATGGCCAGTTTTGGCGAGCAGTACTTC.

The chain combines TRBV27 with TRBJ2-5; D may be TRBD2 (5 bases). The length of the CDR3 is 16 residues. V was shortened by 6 bases and J by 2 bases, with 19 bases between the two germline ends. Germline V lookup: CDR1 MNHEY, CDR2 SMNVEV (reference sequence). CDR3 sequence reads: CASSRTPQRLQETQYF. CDR3 DNA: TGTGCCAGCAGCCGAACTCCTCAGCGGCTACAAGAGACCCAGTACTTC.

Only a few counts were recorded for this clonotype. The V call is TRBV5-1, the J call TRBJ2-7; tentative D call: TRBD1 (5 bases). Germline V gene sequence: CDR1 SGHRS, CDR2 YFSETQ. With 4 bases removed from V and 3 bases from J, the gap between germline ends came to 17 bases. CDR3 length: 15 amino acids. CDR3 residues: CASSLYGGDSYEQYF. Written as DNA, the CDR3 is TGCGCCAGCAGCCTCTACGGTGGTGACAGCTACGAGCAGTACTTC. The whole variable domain, remainder taken from reference TRBV5-1 and TRBJ2-7, is KAGVTQTPRYLIKTRGQQVTLSCSPISGHRSVSWYQQTPGQGLQFLFEYFSETQRNKGNFPGRFSGRQFSNSRSEMNVSTLELGDSALYLCASSLYGGDSYEQYFGPGTRLTVT.

This clonotype was seen many times. This chain connects TRBV27 to TRBJ2-1; either TRBD1 or TRBD2 may supply D (5 bases each). CDR1 MNHEY and CDR2 SMNVEV come from the germline V gene (reference sequence). Between the trimmed V and J ends, which lost 5 bases and 2 bases, there was a span of 16 bases. The CDR3 contains 16 residues. CDR3 in amino acids: CASSLGRGGPYNEQFF. The DNA of the CDR3 is TGTGCCAGCAGTCTCGGACGGGGCGGGCCCTACAATGAGCAGTTCTTC.

This clonotype was seen only a few times. V and J are TRBV10-3 and TRBJ2-1, with 8 bases identical to TRBD2. Germline V CDR1 and CDR2: ENHRY, SYGVKD. The CDR3 length is 20 residues. Trimming at V came to 3 bases and at J to 6 bases, leaving 22 bases not matched to a gene. The CDR3 reads CAISESQGLDTSRSINEQFF. The CDR3 DNA follows: TGTGCCATCAGTGAAAGCCAGGGACTAGATACCTCCCGCAGTATCAATGAGCAGTTCTTC.

The chain joins TRBV7-9 to TRBJ1-4, with D possibly being TRBD1 (6 bases). The V gene's germline CDR1 is SEHNR and CDR2 FQNEAQ (reference sequence). The CDR3 covers 16 residues. The ends were cut back, 3 bases at V and 8 bases at J, with 19 bases in the middle. The CDR3 bases are TGTGCCAGCAGCTTGGCCACAGGGTTCATTGGAGAAAAACTGTTTTTT. It encodes CASSLATGFIGEKLFF.

The rearrangement uses TRBV7-2 and TRBJ2-7; 7 nucleotides align to TRBD2. J gave up 2 bases and V 4 bases, and 5 bases lay outside the gene matches. The CDR3 contains 14 residues. Looked up from germline, CDR1 is SGHTA and CDR2 is FQGNSA. The CDR3 DNA reads as TGTGCCAGCAGCTCGGGACTACGCACCTACGAGCAGTACTTC. As protein: CASSSGLRTYEQYF.

The CDR3 is CASFQGRGEKLFF. The DNA of the CDR3 is TGCGCCAGCTTTCAGGGGAGGGGCGAAAAACTGTTTTTT. V and J are TRBV10-2 and TRBJ1-4, with a tentative D call TRBD1 (6 bases). V was trimmed by 8 bases and J by 8 bases, leaving 15 bases between them. The CDR3 is 13 amino acids. The V gene's germline CDR1 is WSHSY and CDR2 SAAADI.

This clonotype was found a few times. This chain uses TRBV6-1 with TRBJ1-2, with TRBD1 as a possible D gene (5 bases). Germline V gives CDR1 MNHNS, CDR2 SASEGT. Trimming left V 7 bases short and J 4 bases short, with 16 bases between. There are 14 residues in the CDR3. The CDR3 spells CASTQSGGSYGYTF. Here the CDR3 DNA reads TGTGCCAGCACCCAAAGCGGGGGGAGCTATGGCTACACCTTC.

The sample holds a few counts of this clonotype. The rearrangement joins TRBV19 to TRBJ2-3; 10 nucleotides line up with TRBD2. CDR1 and CDR2 from the germline V gene are LNHDA and SQIVND (reference sequence). V was pared by 7 bases and J by 2 bases, with 6 bases of the junction left unmatched. The CDR3 is made up of 15 amino acids. As DNA, the CDR3 is TGTGCCAGTACCTCTAGCGGGGGTCACACAGATACGCAGTATTTT. Its translation: CASTSSGGHTDTQYF.

With regard to this clonotype: Being one base from a much bigger clone, this may be a read error. The CDR3 does not end in the conserved phenylalanine or tryptophan, so this is likely a read error. V gene TRBV6-5 combines with J gene TRBJ2-3; 7 bases are shared with TRBD1. There are 15 residues in the CDR3. Germline V gene data show CDR1 as MNHEY and CDR2 as SVGAGI. The trim removed 4 bases at V and 5 bases at J, leaving 9 bases unmatched. DNA for the CDR3: TGTGCCAGCAGTTCACTGGCTGGGACAGAAGATACGCAGTATCTT. Translating gives CASSSLAGTEDTQYL.

This clonotype was detected many times. This chain joins TRBV29-1 and TRBJ2-5; TRBD2 matches 9 bases. This CDR3 spans 14 amino acids. In germline, CDR1 is SQVTM, CDR2 ANQGSEA. V lost 7 bases and J lost 1; bases outside the gene matches: 7. The DNA of the CDR3 is TGCAGCGCCCTTAGCGGGAGAAGCCAAGAGACCCAGTACTTC. It codes for CSALSGRSQETQYF.

The rearrangement links TRBV7-8 to TRBJ2-5; tentative D call: TRBD1 (5 bases). The CDR3 contains 14 residues. Per the germline V gene, CDR1 is SGHVS and CDR2 is FQNEAQ. The V end was cut by 6 bases, the J end by 0 bases, with 11 bases between. The DNA for the CDR3 is TGTGCCAGCAGAATGACAGCCTACCAAGAGACCCAGTACTTC. It is translated as CASRMTAYQETQYF. The full variable domain, completed using reference TRBV7-8 and TRBJ2-5, is GAGVSQSPRYKVAKRGQDVALRCDPISGHVSLFWYQQALGQGPEFLTYFQNEAQLDKSGLPSDRFFAERPEGSVSTLKIQRTQQEDSAVYLCASRMTAYQETQYFGPGTRLLVL.

This clonotype was seen ten or more times. CDR3 DNA: TGTGCCAGCAGTTTCCCCCAGGGGGCTTCTAGCACAGATACGCAGTATTTT. Its translation is CASSFPQGASSTDTQYF. The chain employs TRBV28 and TRBJ2-3, with 8 bases lining up with TRBD1. From germline, CDR1 is MDHEN and CDR2 SYDVKM. This CDR3 comprises 17 residues. The ends lost 3 bases at V and 0 bases at J; junction bases unmatched: 8.

In its sample, this clonotype was seen many times. In DNA, the CDR3 is TGTGCCAGCAGAAGACAGGGGAACTATGGCTACACCTTC. Protein sequence: CASRRQGNYGYTF. The V call is TRBV28, the J call TRBJ1-2, with 8 bases that match TRBD1. This CDR3 spans 13 amino acids. Germline trimming cut 6 bases from V and 2 bases from J; bases unmatched to any gene: 2. Germline-derived CDR1 and CDR2 are MDHEN and SYDVKM.

The chain joins TRBV9 to TRBJ1-4; the D gene is possibly TRBD1 (5 bases). Germline lookup yields CDR1 SGDLS and CDR2 YYNGEE. The CDR3 totals 14 residues. Trimming took off 1 base at V and 4 bases at J, with 8 bases between the two ends. CDR3 nucleotides: TGTGCCAGCAGCGTAACGGGGCGTAATGAAAAACTGTTTTTT. Translated: CASSVTGRNEKLFF.

V gene TRBV11-2 combines with J gene TRBJ2-5, with D perhaps TRBD2 (5 bases). This CDR3 contains 13 residues. V lost 3 bases to trimming and J lost 7 bases, with 12 bases between them. Germline CDR1 SGHAT, CDR2 FQNNGV. CDR3 protein: CASSFGDYGTQYF. The DNA of the CDR3 is TGTGCCAGCAGCTTCGGAGACTACGGGACCCAGTACTTC.

In its sample, this clonotype was seen once. The V call is TRBV7-2, the J call TRBJ2-7, with D possibly called TRBD1 or TRBD2 (5 bases each). Looked up from germline, CDR1 is SGHTA and CDR2 is FQGNSA. The V gene lost 3 bases and the J gene lost 3 bases, with 12 bases spanning the gap. The CDR3 has 14 residues. The CDR3, as DNA: TGTGCCAGCAGCTTGGGGACGGGATACTACGAGCAGTACTTC. This codes for CASSLGTGYYEQYF.

This clonotype has more than one count but fewer than ten. The chain recombines TRBV5-1 with TRBJ2-3; tentatively, D is TRBD1 (6 bases). The CDR3 runs to 14 residues. The V and J ends lost 4 bases and 5 bases respectively, with 14 bases between them. The germline V gene has CDR1 SGHRS and CDR2 YFSETQ. The CDR3 DNA follows: TGCGCCAGCAGCGAACAGGGCTCAAAAGATACGCAGTATTTT. Translation gives CASSEQGSKDTQYF.

The V gene is TRBV20-1, the J gene TRBJ2-7, with TRBD1 matching 7 bases. The CDR3 loop spans 14 amino acids. The germline V gene encodes CDR1 DFQATT and CDR2 SNEGSKA (reference sequence). With 3 bases clipped from V and 12 bases from J, the junction kept 17 bases outside the gene matches. CDR3 residues: CSARWTRTDRELYF. In nucleotides, the CDR3 is TGCAGTGCTAGGTGGACCAGAACCGACAGGGAGTTGTACTTC.

This rearrangement joins TRBV7-9 to TRBJ1-1; 7 nucleotides align to TRBD1. The germline V gene encodes CDR1 SEHNR and CDR2 FQNEAQ (reference sequence). Trimming at V came to 6 bases and at J to 7 bases, leaving 2 bases not matched to a gene. CDR3 size: 11 residues. CDR3 nucleotide sequence: TGTGCCAGCAGTGGGACAGTTGAAGCTTTCTTT. This codes for CASSGTVEAFF.

This clonotype was seen many times. The chain joins TRBV6-6 to TRBJ2-5; perhaps TRBD1 as D (6 bases). Germline V lookup: CDR1 MNHNY, CDR2 SVGAGI (reference sequence). V was clipped by 7 bases and J by 4 bases, with 13 bases between them. The CDR3 is 13 amino acids. The CDR3 loop is CASTEPRGETQYF. The CDR3 nucleotides are TGTGCCAGCACCGAACCCAGGGGAGAGACCCAGTACTTC.

The sample holds many counts of this clonotype. V is TRBV6-5 and J is TRBJ2-7; 8 bases are a match to TRBD1. With V trimmed by 2 bases and J by 2 bases, 5 bases remained unmatched. The CDR3 runs 15 residues. The germline CDR1 and CDR2 sequences are MNHEY and SVGAGI. The CDR3 bases are TGTGCCAGCAGTTACGTCCAGGGGGCGACCTACGAGCAGTACTTC. Translating gives CASSYVQGATYEQYF.

The rearrangement links TRBV7-8 to TRBJ2-5; 11 positions match TRBD2. With 5 bases clipped from V and 7 bases from J, the junction kept 15 bases outside the gene matches. Germline V gives CDR1 SGHVS, CDR2 FQNEAQ. CDR3 length: 17 amino acids. In DNA form, the CDR3 reads TGTGCCAGCAGCGTCTCCGGGACTAGCGGTCGGGTGCGGACCCAGTACTTC. This gives the protein CASSVSGTSGRVRTQYF.

Only a few counts were recorded for this clonotype. The rearrangement joins TRBV10-3 to TRBJ1-2; possibly TRBD1 for D (5 bases). Trimming removed 6 bases from V and 2 bases from J, with 13 bases in between. Germline V gene data show CDR1 as ENHRY and CDR2 as SYGVKD. The length of the CDR3 is 14 residues. The DNA of the CDR3 is TGTGCCATCAGCGAAGGGACTCAGAACTATGGCTACACCTTC. Translated, it gives CAISEGTQNYGYTF.

This clonotype was seen only a few times. The V and J genes are TRBV5-1 and TRBJ2-1; 8 nucleotides line up with TRBD2. The V segment lost 4 bases and the J segment 5 bases; nucleotides outside the gene matches: 8. This CDR3 has 15 amino acids. Germline CDR1 and CDR2: SGHRS and YFSETQ. The CDR3 DNA sequence: TGCGCCAGCAGCCCCGCTAGCGGGCCGAACAATGAGCAGTTCTTC. Translating it yields CASSPASGPNNEQFF. The entire variable domain, with the rest obtained from reference TRBV5-1 and TRBJ2-1, is as follows: KAGVTQTPRYLIKTRGQQVTLSCSPISGHRSVSWYQQTPGQGLQFLFEYFSETQRNKGNFPGRFSGRQFSNSRSEMNVSTLELGDSALYLCASSPASGPNNEQFFGPGTRLTVL.